This T cell receptor beta chain was sequenced for a study of cytomegalovirus exposure and HLA in healthy donors. From germline, CDR1 is MNHNS and CDR2 SASEGT. V dropped 6 bases and J dropped 8; count of bases not matched to a gene: 12. CDR3 length: 15 residues. Overall study findings and caveats: The only immune exposure information that was available was CMV serostatus. A missense DCLRE1C variant was associated with V- and J-gene trimming of TCR beta chains in a later analysis, and an independent cohort replicated the association.

Vbeta (60) and Jbeta (13) primers were used in the PCR. Study processing details: The count from a later analysis was tens of millions of unique TCR beta chains, roughly 11 million of them shared. Sequencing used immunoSEQ multiplex PCR; TCRdb keeps in-frame clones, though not all of them. That table gives V, J and clone size, and the DNA gave D and trimming. This table holds fewer than 200,000 clones, approximately 80% found once. This clone was seen a few times. Its antigen is not known. The source of this sequence is a man aged 35 to 55 in good health and CMV-seronegative. This chain uses TRBV6-1 with TRBJ1-5; TRBD1 matches at 8 bases. The sequencing sample was made of PBMCs. For the CDR3, the DNA is TGTGCCAGCAGACTTCGGACAGGGTTTAATGAGCCCCAGCATTTT. Amino acids: CASRLRTGFNEPQHF.